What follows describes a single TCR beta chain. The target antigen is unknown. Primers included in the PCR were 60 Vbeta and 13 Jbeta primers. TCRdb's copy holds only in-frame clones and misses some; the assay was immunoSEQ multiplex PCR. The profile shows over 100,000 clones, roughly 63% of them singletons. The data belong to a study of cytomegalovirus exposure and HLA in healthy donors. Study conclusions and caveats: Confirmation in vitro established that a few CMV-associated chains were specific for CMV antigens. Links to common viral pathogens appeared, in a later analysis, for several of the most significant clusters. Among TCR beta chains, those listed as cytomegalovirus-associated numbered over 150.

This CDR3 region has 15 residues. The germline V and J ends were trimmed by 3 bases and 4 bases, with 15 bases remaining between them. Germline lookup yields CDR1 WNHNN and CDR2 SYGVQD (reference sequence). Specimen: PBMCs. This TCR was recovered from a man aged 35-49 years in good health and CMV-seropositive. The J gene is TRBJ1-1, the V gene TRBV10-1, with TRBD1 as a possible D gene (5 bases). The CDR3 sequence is CASSDSAGVGTEAFF. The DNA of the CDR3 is TGCGCCAGCAGTGATTCAGCGGGGGTCGGCACTGAAGCTTTCTTT.